This TCR beta chain was observed in a study of human T cells and chemical hapten exposure. The overall study: Predominantly women, the patients had alopecia areata, totalis or universalis. Study conclusions and caveats: Donors, who had alopecia, may show an immune response that differs from healthy people's. After DPC sensitization, TCRs above 1 in 1000 frequency showed no change. Expanded TCRs produced significantly more large CDR3 similarity clusters than controls did.

TCRdb reprocessed the RACE reads with MiXCR, giving one entry per CDR3 protein. The data show over 70,000 distinct CDR3 sequences, 11% seen once. Germline CDR1 and CDR2: SGDLS and YYNGEE. This CDR3 is built from 14 residues. V lost 0 bases and J lost 0, with 7 bases in between. Ten or more counts support this clonotype. Its antigen is unknown. Sample time point: patch test 2, 6 weeks after DPC sensitization. Documented treatment: therapeutic diphenylcyclopropenone sensitization with weekly scalp DPC. Sequencing was performed on whole blood, taken in connection with sensitization to the hapten diphenylcyclopropenone (DPC). The receptor was derived from a man in his late teens or twenties with alopecia areata. Some clones in this sample may be carry-over from other donors' samples. The chain employs TRBV9 and TRBJ2-7, with D perhaps matching TRBD2 (5 bases). CDR3 region: CASSVGGSSYEQYF. The CDR3 DNA is TGTGCCAGCAGCGTAGGAGGGTCCTCCTACGAGCAGTACTTC.